One sample yielded the 10 T cell receptor beta chains listed below, sequenced in a study of shared clonotypes between healthy human individuals. The method was immunoSEQ multiplex PCR; TCRdb's version includes in-frame clones alone and lacks a portion of them. The table records roughly 2.4 million clones, more than 90% of them present only once. Sequencing was done on a sample of naive CD4+ T cells sorted from blood. Subset noted: CD45RA+ positively selected. The receptors shown here come from a man aged 18 to 30 in good health.

The chain uses TRBV9 and TRBJ2-5; D is perhaps TRBD2 (5 bases). CDR3 length equals 15 residues. Germline CDR1 is SGDLS and CDR2 is YYNGEE. V was trimmed by 0 bases and J by 4 bases, leaving 13 bases between them. The CDR3 DNA reads TGTGCCAGCAGCGTAGGGAACCGGGATTCAGAGACCCAGTACTTC. This gives the protein CASSVGNRDSETQYF.

This chain connects TRBV10-3 to TRBJ1-6, with TRBD1 matching 7 bases. This CDR3 is built from 14 residues. V was pared by 6 bases and J by 10 bases, with 9 bases of the junction left unmatched. Germline loops: CDR1 ENHRY, CDR2 SYGVKD. CDR3 nucleotides: TGTGCCATCAGAGATGGACAGGTGGCCTCACCCCTCCACTTT. Protein: CAIRDGQVASPLHF.

The gene calls are TRBV13 and TRBJ2-5; 9 bases align to TRBD2. The CDR3 extends over 18 amino acids. Unmatched junction bases numbered 12, after V lost 2 bases and J lost 2 bases. Per germline, CDR1 PRHDT and CDR2 FYEKMQ (reference sequence). The CDR3 DNA reads as TGTGCCAGCAGCTTATTGATCCAACTAGCGGGCGAACAAGAGACCCAGTACTTC. Its protein product is CASSLLIQLAGEQETQYF. Full variable domain (rest looked up from reference TRBV13 and TRBJ2-5): AAGVIQSPRHLIKEKRETATLKCYPIPRHDTVYWYQQGPGQDPQFLISFYEKMQSDKGSIPDRFSAQQFSDYHSELNMSSLELGDSALYFCASSLLIQLAGEQETQYFGPGTRLLVL.

The chain links TRBV7-8 to TRBJ1-4, with D unclear. The CDR3 spans 15 residues. The germline V gene has CDR1 SGHVS and CDR2 FQNEAQ. The V end was cut by 1 base, the J end by 7 bases, with 13 bases between. The CDR3 spells CASSLGGKRGEKLFF. The DNA for the CDR3 is TGTGCCAGCAGCTTAGGCGGGAAACGGGGTGAAAAACTGTTTTTT.

Turning to this clone: This sample includes further DNA sequences coding for the same CDR3. The chain employs TRBV30 and TRBJ2-3; no firm D call. CDR3 length equals 11 residues. Germline V CDR1 and CDR2: GTSNPN, SVGIG (reference sequence). V was clipped by 0 bases and J by 6 bases, with 4 bases between them. The chain's CDR3 is CAWSVKDTQYF. In DNA form, the CDR3 reads TGTGCCTGGAGTGTAAAGGATACGCAGTATTTT.

V usage is TRBV5-1 and J usage is TRBJ2-7, with D perhaps TRBD2 (5 bases). Germline CDR1 reads SGHRS; CDR2 reads YFSETQ. The V and J ends lost 0 bases and 7 bases respectively, with 17 bases between them. CDR3 length: 15 amino acids. DNA for the CDR3: TGCGCCAGCAGCTTGGCCCGGAGGACCGTCAGAGAGCAGTACTTC. As protein: CASSLARRTVREQYF.

The chain couples TRBV4-1 to TRBJ1-4, with D possibly TRBD1 on 5 matching bases. V was cut by 4 bases and J by 11 bases, with 11 bases left in between. The germline V gene encodes CDR1 MGHRA and CDR2 YSYEKL. The CDR3 length is 12 residues. The CDR3 nucleotides are TGCGCCAGCAGCCGACTGGGGACTAAACTGTTTTTT. This codes for CASSRLGTKLFF.

In the case of this clone: Other DNA sequences in the sample encode the same CDR3. The rearrangement joins TRBV10-3 to TRBJ1-2; D gene ambiguous. This CDR3 has 13 amino acids. Trimming removed 3 bases from V and 1 base from J, with 6 bases in between. The germline V gene has CDR1 ENHRY and CDR2 SYGVKD. CDR3 nucleotides: TGTGCCATCAGTGACGGGGTTAACTATGGCTACACCTTC. Translation gives CAISDGVNYGYTF.

The chain combines TRBV30 with TRBJ2-7; unclear D gene. CDR3 length: 11 residues. V was shortened by 3 bases and J by 6 bases, with 9 bases between the two germline ends. The germline gives CDR1 GTSNPN, CDR2 SVGIG (reference sequence). The CDR3 region has the DNA TGTGCCTGGAGGGCCCTCGGCGAGCAGTACTTC. It codes for CAWRALGEQYF.

The chain links TRBV4-1 to TRBJ1-5, with D perhaps TRBD1 (5 bases). V lost 1 base and J lost 6, with 19 bases in between. Germline-derived CDR1 and CDR2 are MGHRA and YSYEKL. The CDR3 spans 17 residues. The CDR3 is CASSQAATRALGQPQHF. In nucleotides, the CDR3 is TGCGCCAGCAGCCAAGCGGCCACCAGGGCGCTGGGTCAGCCCCAGCATTTT.